This entry lists 26 T cell receptor beta chains sequenced from one sample in a study of CD8 T cells in ankylosing spondylitis. MiXCR, applied by TCRdb to the 5' RACE reads, yields one record per CDR3 protein. The sample includes hundreds of thousands of distinct CDR3 sequences, approximately 12% seen only once; the top ten take roughly 0.51%. Study outcomes and limitations: Within ankylosing spondylitis blood, a TCR beta motif made up of under 10 highly homologous variants appeared to be characteristic.

These receptors lack a known antigen. Sequenced sample: blood, either unsorted or a sorted T cell fraction (not recorded which). All receptors come from a male donor with ankylosing spondylitis.

This clonotype turned up a few times. This sequence joins TRBV20-1 and TRBJ2-2, with TRBD2 matching over 7 bases. The CDR3 contains 16 residues. The trim removed 0 bases at V and 2 bases at J, leaving 6 bases unmatched. Germline V lookup: CDR1 DFQATT, CDR2 SNEGSKA (reference sequence). The CDR3 bases are TGCAGTGCTAGAGATGCGGGAGCCCTTAACACCGGGGAGCTGTTTTTT. Translated: CSARDAGALNTGELFF.

This chain links TRBV24-1 with TRBJ2-1; D is unclear. The length of the CDR3 is 16 residues. Germline V gene sequence: CDR1 KGHDR, CDR2 SFDVKD. Between the trimmed V and J ends, which lost 7 bases and 0 bases, there was a span of 15 bases. CDR3 loop: CATRDPARVSYNEQFF. The CDR3 DNA reads as TGTGCCACCAGAGATCCCGCTAGGGTCTCCTACAATGAGCAGTTCTTC.

The V gene is TRBV25-1, the J gene TRBJ2-3; unclear D gene. V gave up 4 bases and J gave up 2 bases, with 16 bases separating them. This CDR3 has 16 residues. CDR1 and CDR2 (germline): MGHDK, SYGVNS. The CDR3 loop is CASSGDLWTFTDTQYF. CDR3 bases: TGTGCCAGCAGTGGAGACCTTTGGACGTTCACAGATACGCAGTATTTT.

The chain combines TRBV28 with TRBJ1-6, with D unresolved. CDR1 and CDR2 from the germline V gene are MDHEN and SYDVKM. Trimming cost V 7 bases and J 9 bases, with 16 bases left between them. The CDR3 length is 14 residues. Written as DNA, the CDR3 is TGTGCCAGCACCCTGGGCCGTATCGGTTCACCCCTCCACTTT. Protein sequence: CASTLGRIGSPLHF.

At least ten counts were recorded for this clonotype. The DNA for the CDR3 is TGCAGCGTGGAGGACGGATACACTGAAGCTTTCTTT. It translates to CSVEDGYTEAFF. V gene TRBV29-1 combines with J gene TRBJ1-1; no clear D gene. Germline CDR1 and CDR2: SQVTM and ANQGSEA. The CDR3 covers 12 residues. Trimming took 6 bases from V and 3 from J, leaving 11 bases between them.

J is TRBJ2-7 and V is TRBV11-2; 8 bases are shared with TRBD1. Germline V gives CDR1 SGHAT, CDR2 FQNNGV. The CDR3 is 15 amino acids. V shed 3 bases, J shed 1 base, and the junction held 5 bases outside the gene matches. DNA of the CDR3: TGTGCCAGCAGCTTTGACAGGGGCCGTTCCTACGAGCAGTACTTC. Protein sequence: CASSFDRGRSYEQYF.

The chain is built from TRBV11-3 and TRBJ2-1, with D possibly being TRBD1 (7 bases). This CDR3 has 13 residues. The germline CDR1 and CDR2 sequences are SGHNT and YENEEA. V lost 9 bases and J 7 bases, leaving 16 bases between the germline ends. CDR3 bases: TGTGCCAGTGGAGGGGGCGCAGAAAATGAGCAGTTCTTC. The encoded protein is CASGGGAENEQFF. Full variable domain (outside the CDR3, taken from reference TRBV11-3 and TRBJ2-1): EAGVVQSPRYKIIEKKQPVAFWCNPISGHNTLYWYLQNLGQGPELLIRYENEEAVDDSQLPKDRFSAERLKGVDSTLKIQPAELGDSAVYLCASGGGAENEQFFGPGTRLTVL.

This clonotype was detected many times. The genes are TRBV29-1 and TRBJ1-2; 7 bases match TRBD1. The V and J ends lost 1 base and 4 bases, in that order; junction bases with no gene match: 9. The CDR3 is made up of 15 amino acids. The germline gives CDR1 SQVTM, CDR2 ANQGSEA. DNA for the CDR3: TGCAGCGTTGAAGTGGGAACAGGGGCGCCCTATGGCTACACCTTC. Its translation: CSVEVGTGAPYGYTF.

This clonotype has only a few counts. The chain is built from TRBV11-1 and TRBJ2-3, with D possibly matching TRBD2 (6 bases). Trimming took off 7 bases at V and 2 bases at J, with 16 bases between the two ends. The CDR3 contains 15 residues. Germline assignment: CDR1 SGHAT and CDR2 FQDESV (reference sequence). This chain's CDR3 is CASTPRGGTTDTQYF. The DNA of the CDR3 is TGTGCCAGCACTCCTCGGGGCGGGACCACAGATACGCAGTATTTT.

This clonotype was found a few times. This chain connects TRBV7-9 to TRBJ2-2; 7 nucleotides align to TRBD1. The CDR3 covers 16 residues. CDR1 is SEHNR, CDR2 FQNEAQ, per germline (reference sequence). The trim removed 5 bases at V and 3 bases at J, leaving 9 bases unmatched. CDR3 residues: CASSTGQALYTGELFF. The CDR3 bases are TGTGCCAGCAGCACCGGACAGGCTCTTTACACCGGGGAGCTGTTTTTT.

This clonotype appeared many times. This chain uses TRBV5-1 with TRBJ2-1; possibly TRBD1 for D (5 bases). In germline, CDR1 is SGHRS, CDR2 YFSETQ. The CDR3 covers 15 residues. V lost 2 bases, J lost 1 base, and 10 bases lay in between. The CDR3 here is CASSLRAGSYNEQFF. The CDR3 bases are TGCGCCAGCAGCTTAAGGGCAGGGTCCTACAATGAGCAGTTCTTC.

This clonotype was detected ten times or more. The rearrangement links TRBV29-1 to TRBJ2-3; maybe TRBD1 (6 bases). This CDR3 has 12 amino acids. V lost 6 bases, J lost 4 bases, and 11 bases lay in between. Germline loops: CDR1 SQVTM, CDR2 ANQGSEA. DNA for the CDR3: TGCAGCGTATTAAGGGGGTCAGATACGCAGTATTTT. Translation gives CSVLRGSDTQYF.

This clonotype showed up just a few times. The chain joins TRBV2 to TRBJ2-3; 7 nucleotides align to TRBD2. This CDR3 has 15 residues. V lost 5 bases to trimming and J lost 2 bases; unmatched junction nucleotides: 7. Germline V CDR1 and CDR2: SNHLY, FYNNEI. This CDR3 is CASSSGLVATDTQYF. CDR3 DNA: TGTGCCAGCAGTTCCGGACTAGTGGCCACAGATACGCAGTATTTT. Filled out from reference TRBV2 and TRBJ2-3, the complete variable domain reads EPEVTQTPSHQVTQMGQEVILRCVPISNHLYFYWYRQILGQKVEFLVSFYNNEISEKSEIFDDQFSVERPDGSNFTLKIRSTKLEDSAMYFCASSSGLVATDTQYFGPGTRLTVL.

This clonotype has only a few counts. V usage is TRBV7-2 and J usage is TRBJ1-1, with 9 bases that match TRBD1. The V segment lost 5 bases and the J segment 10 bases; nucleotides outside the gene matches: 8. The CDR3 sequence is 13 residues long. Germline V gene lookup returns CDR1 SGHTA and CDR2 FQGNSA. This CDR3 reads CASSIRTGESAFF. The CDR3 region has the DNA TGTGCCAGCAGCATCAGGACAGGGGAGTCAGCTTTCTTT.

There are many counts of this clonotype. This chain joins TRBV29-1 and TRBJ2-5; perhaps D is TRBD1 or TRBD2 (5 bases each). CDR1 is SQVTM, CDR2 ANQGSEA, per germline. CDR3 length: 13 amino acids. V was clipped by 4 bases and J by 4 bases, with 13 bases between them. CDR3 sequence (DNA): TGCAGCGTTGGAGGGGCGAGGGTAGAGACCCAGTACTTC. As protein: CSVGGARVETQYF.

This clonotype was seen more than once but under ten times. The V gene is TRBV5-1, the J gene TRBJ2-7; 9 bases agree with TRBD1. Trimming at V came to 6 bases and at J to 4 bases, leaving 5 bases not matched to a gene. There are 13 residues in the CDR3. Germline lookup yields CDR1 SGHRS and CDR2 YFSETQ. The CDR3 protein is CASNLDRGYEQYF. As DNA, the CDR3 is TGCGCCAGCAACCTGGACAGGGGATACGAGCAGTACTTC.

The rearrangement uses TRBV4-3 and TRBJ1-1; 7 bases align to TRBD1. The CDR3 contains 15 residues. The germline CDR1 and CDR2 sequences are LGHNA and YSLEER. The trim removed 3 bases at V and 0 bases at J, leaving 4 bases unmatched. CDR3 in amino acids: CASSHSGQMNTEAFF. As DNA, the CDR3 is TGCGCCAGCAGCCACTCGGGACAGATGAACACTGAAGCTTTCTTT.

This chain uses TRBV6-2 or TRBV6-3 with TRBJ2-1, with a possible D match to TRBD2 (5 bases). This CDR3 has 15 amino acids. Germline loops: CDR1 MNHEY, CDR2 SVGEGT. The V end was cut by 2 bases, the J end by 10 bases, with 18 bases between. The CDR3 bases are TGTGCCAGCAGTTACCACGGGAAGGGAGAAAGAGAGCAGTTCTTC. This gives the protein CASSYHGKGEREQFF.

In this sample, this clonotype turned up many times. This sequence joins TRBV20-1 and TRBJ2-1; D tentatively reads TRBD1 or TRBD2 (6 bases each). This CDR3 is 12 amino acids long. CDR1 and CDR2 (germline): DFQATT, SNEGSKA (reference sequence). V was pared by 3 bases and J by 7 bases, with 10 bases between. DNA for the CDR3: TGCAGTGCTAGGGGGGCGGGGAATGAGCAGTTCTTC. Encoded protein: CSARGAGNEQFF.

The CDR3 bases are TGCGCCAGCAGCTTGGGGGATACTGGGGCCAACGTCCTGACTTTC. Translated, it gives CASSLGDTGANVLTF. V is TRBV5-1 and J is TRBJ2-6; D call uncertain. V lost 0 bases, J lost 2 bases, and 6 bases lay in between. Germline-derived CDR1 and CDR2 are SGHRS and YFSETQ. The CDR3 has 15 residues.

The chain links TRBV5-1 to TRBJ2-3; 11 nucleotides agree with TRBD2. Unmatched junction bases numbered 6, after V lost 3 bases and J lost 0 bases. Germline V gene sequence: CDR1 SGHRS, CDR2 YFSETQ. The CDR3 covers 17 residues. This CDR3 reads CASSSLAGGISTDTQYF. Written as DNA, the CDR3 is TGCGCCAGCAGCTCTCTAGCGGGGGGCATTAGCACAGATACGCAGTATTTT.

This clonotype has just a few counts. The rearrangement uses TRBV4-1 and TRBJ2-7, with 7 bases aligning to TRBD2. CDR3 size: 16 residues. J gave up 3 bases and V 1 base, and 9 bases lay outside the gene matches. Germline V gene data show CDR1 as MGHRA and CDR2 as YSYEKL. The chain's CDR3 is CASSQVGGARNYEQYF. CDR3 DNA sequence: TGCGCCAGCAGCCAAGTGGGAGGGGCACGTAACTACGAGCAGTACTTC.

CDR3 coding DNA: TGTGCCAGCAGTTACTCCGGTAGAGGGGTGGACACTGAAGCTTTCTTT. This encodes CASSYSGRGVDTEAFF. The chain combines TRBV6-5 with TRBJ1-1, with D perhaps matching TRBD1 (5 bases). Between the trimmed V and J ends, which lost 0 bases and 3 bases, there was a span of 14 bases. Germline V gene lookup returns CDR1 MNHEY and CDR2 SVGAGI. The CDR3 is 16 residues long.

This clonotype has ten or more counts. The chain has TRBV5-1 and TRBJ2-3, with D perhaps TRBD1 (6 bases). V shed 5 bases and J shed 2 bases, with 9 bases lying between them. The CDR3 is 13 amino acids. Germline CDR1 is SGHRS and CDR2 is YFSETQ. CDR3 in DNA: TGCGCCAGCAGAAGGGACACCACAGATACGCAGTATTTT. It is translated as CASRRDTTDTQYF.

The rearrangement joins TRBV10-3 to TRBJ1-1; TRBD1 agrees at 9 bases. V shed 3 bases, J shed 8 bases, and the junction held 13 bases outside the gene matches. Germline V gene data show CDR1 as ENHRY and CDR2 as SYGVKD. CDR3 length equals 16 residues. The CDR3, as DNA: TGTGCCATCAGTGAAAACATAATAGGGACAGGGACAGAAGCTTTCTTT. It translates to CAISENIIGTGTEAFF.

This clonotype has a handful of counts. The chain is built from TRBV18 and TRBJ1-1; D not certain. The CDR3 sequence is 13 residues long. Trimming took 2 bases from V and 4 from J, leaving 8 bases between them. CDR1 KGHSH and CDR2 LQKENI come from the germline V gene. The CDR3 region is CASSPGRATEAFF. For the CDR3, the DNA is TGTGCCAGCTCACCAGGGAGAGCCACTGAAGCTTTCTTT.